Each of the 12 T cell receptor beta chains below was sequenced from the same sample in a study of T-cell memory formation after mild COVID-19. Via MiXCR, TCRdb re-called the 5' RACE reads, giving one row per CDR3 protein. This table holds about 110,000 distinct CDR3 sequences, 20% to 25% found once. The specimen sequenced was PBMCs or a T cell subset sorted from them (not recorded which). The receptors come from a man aged 18 to 30 who had mild COVID-19 (a few samples of this study predate the infection). Cell type and time point are not known.

This clonotype was detected only a few times. The V gene is TRBV7-9, the J gene TRBJ1-1, with TRBD1 matching 7 bases. Trimming cost V 1 base and J 4 bases; bases outside gene matches: 3. CDR1 is SEHNR, CDR2 FQNEAQ, per germline (reference sequence). This CDR3 contains 14 residues. CDR3 amino acids: CASSLGGGFTEAFF. In DNA, the CDR3 is TGTGCCAGCAGCTTAGGAGGGGGCTTCACTGAAGCTTTCTTT.

V and J are TRBV12-5 and TRBJ2-7, with unresolved D. Between the trimmed V and J ends, which lost 1 base and 3 bases, there was a span of 19 bases. The CDR3 is made up of 17 amino acids. Germline V gene sequence: CDR1 LGHNT, CDR2 FRNRAP. The CDR3 DNA reads as TGTGCTAGTGGTTTGGACGACGCTGAGGTTTGGCTCTACGAGCAGTACTTC. Translation gives CASGLDDAEVWLYEQYF.

The chain carries TRBV5-1 and TRBJ2-1, with TRBD2 matching 10 bases. The germline gives CDR1 SGHRS, CDR2 YFSETQ. There are 17 residues in the CDR3. Losses at the gene ends were 2 bases for V and 3 bases for J; bases not matched to a gene: 8. CDR3 bases: TGCGCCAGCAGCTTAAGCCCCGAGCGGGGGGGCTACAATGAGCAGTTCTTC. This codes for CASSLSPERGGYNEQFF.

There are a few counts of this clonotype. V gene TRBV29-1 combines with J gene TRBJ1-2, with D maybe TRBD1 (5 bases). V lost 2 bases and J 4 bases, leaving 17 bases between the germline ends. This CDR3 has 15 amino acids. Germline loops: CDR1 SQVTM, CDR2 ANQGSEA. CDR3 in DNA: TGCAGCGTTGAAACCGGGACTCCGGACACCTATGGCTACACCTTC. This translates into CSVETGTPDTYGYTF.

This rearrangement joins TRBV25-1 to TRBJ2-1, with 7 bases lining up with TRBD1. The CDR3 extends over 12 amino acids. V trimming: 5 bases; J trimming: 8 bases; junction bases outside the gene matches: 3. Germline assignment: CDR1 MGHDK and CDR2 SYGVNS. The CDR3 DNA sequence: TGTGCCAGCAGTCACAGGGGCGATGAGCAGTTCTTC. It yields the protein CASSHRGDEQFF.

This clonotype was counted between two and nine times. This chain joins TRBV4-3 and TRBJ2-2; perhaps TRBD2 as D (6 bases). Deletions cut 5 bases from V and 4 bases from J, with 14 bases between. CDR1 LGHNA and CDR2 YSLEER come from the germline V gene. This CDR3 has 15 residues. The CDR3 sequence: CASSWGVPSTGELFF. In DNA, the CDR3 is TGCGCCAGCAGCTGGGGGGTCCCGAGCACCGGGGAGCTGTTTTTT.

The chain carries TRBV4-2 and TRBJ1-1; no firm D call. V lost 4 bases and J 2 bases, leaving 14 bases between the germline ends. CDR1 LGHNA and CDR2 YNFKEQ come from the germline V gene. CDR3 length: 15 residues. CDR3 DNA: TGTGCCAGCAGCCCCCCGGCTACTCCCAACACTGAAGCTTTCTTT. This gives the protein CASSPPATPNTEAFF.

V gene TRBV4-3 combines with J gene TRBJ2-3; D not certain. CDR3 size: 16 residues. Germline V gene data show CDR1 as LGHNA and CDR2 as YSLEER. Trimming removed 1 base at V and 0 bases at J, with 11 bases between. The CDR3 nucleotides are TGCGCCAGCAGCCAAGGGGTAGCTCTCAGCACAGATACGCAGTATTTT. Translating it yields CASSQGVALSTDTQYF.

This clonotype was observed a few times. The chain recombines TRBV25-1 with TRBJ2-7, with D possibly called TRBD1 or TRBD2 (5 bases each). Germline V gene lookup returns CDR1 MGHDK and CDR2 SYGVNS. The CDR3 has 11 residues. V lost 5 bases, J lost 9 bases, and 11 bases lay in between. The CDR3 region is CASSMGVLQYV. The CDR3 nucleotides read TGTGCCAGCAGTATGGGGGTATTGCAGTACGTC.

J is TRBJ2-1 and V is TRBV7-2; 13 bases line up with TRBD2. J gave up 5 bases and V 8 bases, and 6 bases lay outside the gene matches. Germline CDR1 SGHTA, CDR2 FQGNSA. The length of the CDR3 is 15 residues. The CDR3 DNA is TGTGCCAGCGGACGGGGACTAGCGGGGAACAATGAGCAGTTCTTC. The encoded protein is CASGRGLAGNNEQFF.

This sequence joins TRBV9 and TRBJ2-3, with TRBD1 identical over 8 bases. The CDR3 contains 18 residues. CDR1 and CDR2 (germline): SGDLS, YYNGEE. Trimming cost V 0 bases and J 2 bases; bases outside gene matches: 11. Written as DNA, the CDR3 is TGTGCCAGCAGCGTAGCGCGTGATCGACAGGGGCCCACAGATACGCAGTATTTT. This sequence encodes CASSVARDRQGPTDTQYF.

This clonotype appeared a few times. This chain joins TRBV5-1 and TRBJ2-7; TRBD2 might be the D (5 bases). The CDR3 has 14 amino acids. CDR1 SGHRS and CDR2 YFSETQ come from the germline V gene. Trimming stripped 4 bases from V and 3 bases from J, with 14 bases between. The CDR3 nucleotides are TGCGCCAGCAGCGCAGTCACCCGGGGCTACGAGCAGTACTTC. Residues: CASSAVTRGYEQYF.